The 29 T cell receptor beta chains reported below all come from one sample, sequenced in a study of OX40 agonist ivuxolimab in advanced cancers. Repertoires were generated with immunoSEQ multiplex PCR, while TCRdb's copy carries only in-frame clones and drops some. The sample shows about 62,000 clones, about four fifths of them seen only once. Source: CD4+ or CD8+ T cells sorted from blood, taken in a trial of the OX40 agonist ivuxolimab. The receptors were sampled from an adult with an advanced solid tumor such as melanoma, head and neck, liver or kidney cancer.

The V gene is TRBV19, the J gene TRBJ1-5; D unclear. In germline, CDR1 is LNHDA, CDR2 SQIVND (reference sequence). Trimming took off 1 base at V and 9 bases at J, with 10 bases between the two ends. The CDR3 consists of 13 residues. This chain's CDR3 is CASSIGQYLPQHF. The DNA of the CDR3 is TGTGCCAGTAGTATAGGGCAGTATCTGCCCCAGCATTTT.

The V gene is TRBV4-2, the J gene TRBJ2-2, with D uncertain. Germline V gene data show CDR1 as LGHNA and CDR2 as YNFKEQ. CDR3 length: 19 amino acids. Trimming cost V 0 bases and J 0 bases, with 17 bases left between them. This chain's CDR3 is CASSQDLVSYLTNTGELFF. The DNA of the CDR3 is TGTGCCAGCAGCCAAGATCTTGTGTCTTACCTAACGAACACCGGGGAGCTGTTTTTT.

The rearrangement joins TRBV7-3 to TRBJ2-5; 9 bases map to TRBD1. CDR3 size: 15 residues. Germline V gene sequence: CDR1 SGHTA, CDR2 FQGTGA. V dropped 5 bases and J dropped 5; count of bases not matched to a gene: 9. The CDR3 bases are TGTGCCAGCAGCCTAAACAGGGGGCCGGGTGAGACCCAGTACTTC. Encoded protein: CASSLNRGPGETQYF.

This clone turned up a few times. The chain employs TRBV6-5 and TRBJ1-3, with 7 bases aligning to TRBD1. This CDR3 has 15 amino acids. V shed 4 bases and J 0 bases; nucleotides not matched to a gene: 3. CDR1 and CDR2 (germline): MNHEY, SVGAGI. CDR3 amino acids: CASSSSGGSGNTIYF. In DNA form, the CDR3 reads TGTGCCAGCAGTTCGTCAGGGGGCTCTGGAAACACCATATATTTT.

The chain uses TRBV4-3 and TRBJ1-4; D may be TRBD1 (6 bases). The CDR3 contains 15 residues. Trimming removed 2 bases at V and 7 bases at J, with 14 bases between. The V gene's germline CDR1 is LGHNA and CDR2 YSLEER. The CDR3 DNA sequence: TGCGCCAGCAGCCAATGGCAGGGGCCGAGTGAAAAACTGTTTTTT. This codes for CASSQWQGPSEKLFF.

The chain joins TRBV5-6 to TRBJ1-2; 8 positions agree with TRBD1. The length of the CDR3 is 14 residues. Germline V gene sequence: CDR1 SGHDT, CDR2 YYEEEE. The ends lost 4 bases at V and 5 bases at J; junction bases unmatched: 7. The CDR3, as DNA: TGTGCCAGCAGCCCGGGGACAGGTAGTTATGGCTACACCTTC. Protein sequence: CASSPGTGSYGYTF. Full variable domain (missing parts from reference TRBV5-6 and TRBJ1-2): DAGVTQSPTHLIKTRGQQVTLRCSPKSGHDTVSWYQQALGQGPQFIFQYYEEEERQRGNFPDRFSGHQFPNYSSELNVNALLLGDSALYLCASSPGTGSYGYTFGSGTRLTVV.

V gene TRBV6-1 combines with J gene TRBJ2-1; the D gene is possibly TRBD2 (7 bases). CDR3 size: 12 residues. CDR1 MNHNS and CDR2 SASEGT come from the germline V gene. With 7 bases removed from V and 7 bases from J, the gap between germline ends came to 11 bases. The CDR3: CASTRGGNEQFF. Here the CDR3 DNA reads TGTGCCAGCACTAGGGGGGGGAATGAGCAGTTCTTC.

The chain has TRBV19 and TRBJ1-5; D is perhaps TRBD1 (5 bases). Trimming stripped 4 bases from V and 4 bases from J, with 14 bases between. CDR3 length equals 15 residues. Germline CDR1 LNHDA, CDR2 SQIVND (reference sequence). The DNA for the CDR3 is TGTGCCAGTAGTACGACAGCCGATCAAAATCAGCCCCAGCATTTT. It specifies CASSTTADQNQPQHF.

This clone was seen only a few times. The genes are TRBV7-8 and TRBJ1-2; TRBD1 aligns across 7 bases. Germline trimming cut 5 bases from V and 1 base from J; bases unmatched to any gene: 4. This CDR3 comprises 14 residues. Germline V CDR1 and CDR2: SGHVS, FQNEAQ. In nucleotides, the CDR3 is TGTGCCAGCAGCCCTCGACAGGGTAACTATGGCTACACCTTC. Translation: CASSPRQGNYGYTF.

The sample holds a few counts of this clone. In the same sample, other DNA sequences code for this CDR3. The chain recombines TRBV6-6 with TRBJ2-7; no clear D. Per the germline V gene, CDR1 is MNHNY and CDR2 is SVGAGI (reference sequence). This CDR3 region has 14 residues. The germline V and J ends were trimmed by 0 bases and 4 bases, with 10 bases remaining between them. The CDR3 loop reads CASSYSETSYEQYF. The CDR3 region has the DNA TGTGCCAGCAGTTACTCGGAGACGTCGTACGAGCAGTACTTC.

This clone appeared a few times. The rearrangement uses TRBV30 and TRBJ2-1, with a weak D call TRBD2 (7 bases). With 0 bases removed from V and 4 bases from J, the gap between germline ends came to 13 bases. Germline V gene data show CDR1 as GTSNPN and CDR2 as SVGIG (reference sequence). The CDR3 sequence is 15 residues long. The CDR3 nucleotides read TGTGCCTGGAGTGTAGGGGGAGGGACTTACAATGAGCAGTTCTTC. Its translation: CAWSVGGGTYNEQFF.

The genes are TRBV7-2 and TRBJ2-2, with 15 bases that match TRBD2. CDR1 SGHTA and CDR2 FQGNSA come from the germline V gene. V trimming: 4 bases; J trimming: 5 bases; junction bases outside the gene matches: 2. The CDR3 covers 16 residues. In DNA, the CDR3 is TGTGCCAGCAGCTCTGGGACTAGCGGGAGGACCGGGGAGCTGTTTTTT. Encoded protein: CASSSGTSGRTGELFF.

This sequence joins TRBV5-1 and TRBJ1-1, with D unresolved. V dropped 4 bases and J dropped 4 bases, with 11 bases sitting between them. This CDR3 is 13 amino acids long. Per the germline V gene, CDR1 is SGHRS and CDR2 is YFSETQ. CDR3 bases: TGCGCCAGCAGCAGAGAAGACTTCACTGAAGCTTTCTTT. It yields the protein CASSREDFTEAFF.

This chain links TRBV5-8 with TRBJ1-5; tentative D call: TRBD1 (5 bases). Germline V gene data show CDR1 as SGHTS and CDR2 as YDEGEE. The CDR3 runs to 14 residues. V was trimmed by 0 bases and J by 9 bases, leaving 13 bases between them. The CDR3 nucleotides read TGTGCCAGCAGCTTGGCCGGGGCTTCCCGGCCCCAGCATTTT. As protein: CASSLAGASRPQHF.

The chain carries TRBV6-5 and TRBJ1-1; D possibly corresponds to TRBD1 (5 bases). The CDR3 consists of 12 residues. V shed 11 bases and J shed 3 bases, with 13 bases lying between them. Germline V gives CDR1 MNHEY, CDR2 SVGAGI. The CDR3, as DNA: TGTGCCGTAAAGGGGTCCGACACTGAAGCTTTCTTT. Translation gives CAVKGSDTEAFF.

This clone is classed as large. The chain links TRBV5-1 to TRBJ2-7; tentative D call: TRBD2 (6 bases). The CDR3 totals 15 residues. The germline V and J ends were trimmed by 5 bases and 2 bases, with 17 bases remaining between them. Germline CDR1 reads SGHRS; CDR2 reads YFSETQ. The CDR3 loop is CASRRDWGSTYEQYF. The CDR3 DNA follows: TGCGCCAGCAGAAGGGACTGGGGCAGTACCTACGAGCAGTACTTC. The full variable domain, its missing parts supplied by reference TRBV5-1 and TRBJ2-7, is KAGVTQTPRYLIKTRGQQVTLSCSPISGHRSVSWYQQTPGQGLQFLFEYFSETQRNKGNFPGRFSGRQFSNSRSEMNVSTLELGDSALYLCASRRDWGSTYEQYFGPGTRLTVT.

The chain couples TRBV7-2 to TRBJ2-7; 8 bases align to TRBD1. This CDR3 comprises 12 residues. The V segment lost 4 bases and the J segment 8 bases; nucleotides outside the gene matches: 4. CDR1 SGHTA and CDR2 FQGNSA come from the germline V gene. The CDR3 is CASSYTGGQQYF. The CDR3 region has the DNA TGTGCCAGCAGCTATACAGGGGGACAGCAGTACTTC. Combining the CDR3 with reference TRBV7-2 and TRBJ2-7 gives the whole variable domain GAGVSQSPSNKVTEKGKDVELRCDPISGHTALYWYRQSLGQGLEFLIYFQGNSAPDKSGLPSDRFSAERTGGSVSTLTIQRTQQEDSAVYLCASSYTGGQQYFGPGTRLTVT.

The genes are TRBV29-1 and TRBJ2-7; 11 bases agree with TRBD2. Per the germline V gene, CDR1 is SQVTM and CDR2 is ANQGSEA. There are 16 residues in the CDR3. Trimming at V came to 5 bases and at J to 9 bases, leaving 18 bases not matched to a gene. The CDR3, as DNA: TGCAGCGTTCAGGTGGGACTAGCGGTCTCTCCCTTGGGGCAGTACTTC. Protein: CSVQVGLAVSPLGQYF.

V gene TRBV5-1 combines with J gene TRBJ2-7; D perhaps matches TRBD2 (7 bases). Trimming stripped 4 bases from V and 0 bases from J, with 14 bases between. This CDR3 contains 15 residues. Per the germline V gene, CDR1 is SGHRS and CDR2 is YFSETQ. The CDR3 DNA sequence: TGCGCCAGCAGCCCCGGGGGGCAGAACTCCTACGAGCAGTACTTC. This codes for CASSPGGQNSYEQYF.

CDR3 nucleotide sequence: TGTGCCAGCACCTCCCCTCAGGGCGTATATGGCTACACCTTC. It encodes CASTSPQGVYGYTF. This chain joins TRBV11-2 and TRBJ1-2, with D tentatively TRBD1 (5 bases). Germline assignment: CDR1 SGHAT and CDR2 FQNNGV. The CDR3 totals 14 residues. The V end lost 7 bases, the J end lost 5 bases, and 17 bases lay between the germline ends.

The CDR3 loop reads CASSLIEYEQYF. CDR3 DNA sequence: TGTGCCAGCAGCTTGATCGAGTACGAGCAGTACTTC. This chain links TRBV5-8 with TRBJ2-7; D not resolved. Germline V gene sequence: CDR1 SGHTS, CDR2 YDEGEE. The CDR3 runs to 12 residues. Trimming shortened V by 1 base and J by 4 bases, and 6 bases separated the two germline ends.

The chain is built from TRBV27 and TRBJ2-7; D ambiguous. CDR1 and CDR2 (germline): MNHEY, SMNVEV (reference sequence). The CDR3 loop spans 15 amino acids. Trimming shortened V by 2 bases and J by 0 bases, and 11 bases separated the two germline ends. CDR3 DNA sequence: TGTGCCAGCAGTTTAATCGCGTCAGGCTCCTACGAGCAGTACTTC. Translation: CASSLIASGSYEQYF.

This chain connects TRBV9 to TRBJ2-1; D possibly matches TRBD1 or TRBD2 (5 bases each). The CDR3 consists of 15 residues. CDR1 SGDLS and CDR2 YYNGEE come from the germline V gene. V gave up 2 bases and J gave up 1 base, with 10 bases separating them. CDR3 residues: CASSVRDGSYNEQFF. The CDR3, as DNA: TGTGCCAGCAGCGTTAGGGACGGTTCCTACAATGAGCAGTTCTTC.

J is TRBJ2-5 and V is TRBV6-5; no firm D call. This CDR3 is 13 amino acids long. V lost 2 bases and J lost 0, with 4 bases in between. The germline gives CDR1 MNHEY, CDR2 SVGAGI. CDR3 protein: CASSYGDQETQYF. The CDR3 nucleotides read TGTGCCAGCAGTTACGGGGACCAAGAGACCCAGTACTTC.

The CDR3 spells CASSLALRTSGTDTQYF. For the CDR3, the DNA is TGTGCCAGCAGCTTGGCGTTACGGACTAGCGGCACAGATACGCAGTATTTT. The rearrangement joins TRBV5-5 to TRBJ2-3; 9 bases fit TRBD2. The germline gives CDR1 SGHKS, CDR2 YYEKEE (reference sequence). The junction had 6 bases not matched to a gene; V was cut back by 0 bases and J by 1 base. CDR3 length equals 17 residues.

J is TRBJ2-7 and V is TRBV7-8, with D perhaps matching TRBD1 (6 bases). There are 17 residues in the CDR3. The V end lost 3 bases, the J end lost 5 bases, and 23 bases lay between the germline ends. Germline assignment: CDR1 SGHVS and CDR2 FQNEAQ. The CDR3 nucleotides are TGTGCCAGCAGCTTTTCACCCCCACAGGGTTTAACTGACGAGCAGTACTTC. Translation gives CASSFSPPQGLTDEQYF.

The chain combines TRBV5-6 with TRBJ2-1; D gene ambiguous. Germline V gives CDR1 SGHDT, CDR2 YYEEEE. CDR3 length: 16 amino acids. Trimming removed 0 bases at V and 4 bases at J, with 14 bases between. The chain's CDR3 is CASSLEGGERYNEQFF. The CDR3 coding sequence is TGTGCCAGCAGCTTGGAAGGCGGAGAAAGGTACAATGAGCAGTTCTTC.

The J gene is TRBJ2-4, the V gene TRBV12-5; D perhaps matches TRBD1 (6 bases). Germline values: CDR1 LGHNT, CDR2 FRNRAP. The V and J ends lost 6 bases and 5 bases respectively, with 14 bases between them. The CDR3 extends over 14 amino acids. The CDR3 region has the DNA TGTGCTAGTGGCTCATCGGACAGAGAAAACATTCAGTACTTC. Translating gives CASGSSDRENIQYF.

The chain carries TRBV27 and TRBJ1-1, with 7 nucleotides matching TRBD1. This CDR3 is built from 16 residues. V trimming: 2 bases; J trimming: 0 bases; junction bases outside the gene matches: 6. Germline loops: CDR1 MNHEY, CDR2 SMNVEV (reference sequence). The CDR3 loop reads CASSLGKGALNTEAFF. The CDR3 DNA is TGTGCCAGCAGTTTAGGGAAGGGGGCCCTGAACACTGAAGCTTTCTTT.